The sequence of this TCR beta chain was determined in a study of OX40 agonist ivuxolimab in advanced cancers. Across the whole study: Ivuxolimab, which is an agonistic anti-OX40 (CD134) antibody, was administered to the patients. Two cutaneous melanoma patients and one hepatocellular carcinoma patient, three in all, had partial responses.

The CDR3 is 13 amino acids. With 5 bases clipped from V and 3 bases from J, the junction kept 3 bases outside the gene matches. The germline V gene encodes CDR1 MDHEN and CDR2 SYDVKM. Here immunoSEQ multiplex PCR was the method, and the copy in TCRdb shows in-frame clones only, minus some. The sample lists over 95,000 clones; more than 95% were seen once. The TCR sequence derives from an adult with an advanced solid tumor such as melanoma, head and neck, liver or kidney cancer. The material sequenced was CD4+ or CD8+ T cells sorted from blood, taken in a trial of the OX40 agonist ivuxolimab. The J gene is TRBJ2-7, the V gene TRBV28; TRBD2 agrees at 8 bases. In DNA, the CDR3 is TGTGCCAGCAGTCTCGGGACTAGCTACGAGCAGTACTTC. Translation: CASSLGTSYEQYF.